This TCR beta chain originates from a study of blood T cell repertoires in COVID-19. Looking at the study overall: Sample material is recorded as cDNA or gDNA derived from T cells, B-cell-depleted T cells, or PBMCs.

Clones were read by immunoSEQ multiplex PCR, and TCRdb kept only the in-frame ones, dropping some. Of around 150,000 clones listed, roughly 86% are singletons. The CDR3 is 15 amino acids. From germline, CDR1 is MDHEN and CDR2 SYDVKM. The ends lost 5 bases at V and 7 bases at J; junction bases unmatched: 4. The sequenced sample consisted of peripheral blood. The sequence came from a woman aged 60-70 years who had recovered from COVID-19. The V gene is TRBV28, the J gene TRBJ2-3; 15 nucleotides align to TRBD2. CDR3 DNA sequence: TGTGCCAGCAGTCGGACTAGCGGGGGGGCGAATACGCAGTATTTT. This encodes CASSRTSGGANTQYF.